One sample yielded the 30 T cell receptor beta chains listed below, sequenced in a study of blood T cells in healthy people across ages. Through a sample-barcoded 5' primer and a J-beta primer mix, a second PCR was run for roughly 6 to 12 cycles. TCRdb passed the 5' RACE reads through MiXCR, listing each CDR3 protein once. Altogether fewer than 1.5 million distinct CDR3 sequences are present, around 42% being singletons, with the ten largest covering 7.9%. The sequencing sample was made of blood. The source is a woman aged 18-29 years in good health.

V gene TRBV6-1 combines with J gene TRBJ2-4; a weak D match, TRBD2 (6 bases). Judging by the DNA end, TRBJ2-7 fits better; the J call may be wrong. CDR1 is MNHNS and CDR2 is SASEGT in the germline V gene. The CDR3 has 14 amino acids. The CDR3 DNA follows: TGTGCCAGCATTAGACTAGAGGGTACCTACGAGCAGTACTTC. The encoded protein is CASIRLEGTYEQYF.

The CDR3 is CASSLSTSAGDTQYF. CDR3 coding DNA: TGCGCCAGCAGCCTTTCGACTAGCGCAGGAGATACGCAGTATTTT. The chain joins TRBV5-1 to TRBJ2-3, with 8 bases aligning to TRBD2. The CDR3 has 15 amino acids. V lost 4 bases and J lost 5; bases outside the gene matches: 9. Germline loops: CDR1 SGHRS, CDR2 YFSETQ.

This clonotype turned up a few times. The rearrangement links TRBV12-3 or TRBV12-4 to TRBJ2-4; D is ambiguous. This CDR3 contains 13 residues. The V end lost 2 bases, the J end lost 3 bases, and 5 bases lay between the germline ends. DNA of the CDR3: TGTGCCAGCAGTTTACTAGTCAAAAACATTCAGTACTTC. Residues: CASSLLVKNIQYF.

This clonotype appeared a few times. The chain has TRBV20-1 and TRBJ2-1, with 7 bases identical to TRBD2. This CDR3 spans 14 amino acids. J lost 6 bases, V lost 4 bases, and 9 bases had no gene match. The V gene's germline CDR1 is DFQATT and CDR2 SNEGSKA (reference sequence). The CDR3 DNA is TGCAGTGCTATTGAACCGGCTAGCGGCAATGAGCAGTTCTTC. Its protein product is CSAIEPASGNEQFF.

V is TRBV20-1 and J is TRBJ1-6; no clear D gene. The CDR3 loop spans 13 amino acids. Germline lookup yields CDR1 DFQATT and CDR2 SNEGSKA (reference sequence). Trimming shortened V by 0 bases and J by 9 bases, and 9 bases separated the two germline ends. The CDR3 DNA is TGCAGTGCTAGAGATGGTCTTGGTTCACCCCTCCACTTT. Its translation: CSARDGLGSPLHF.

Only a few counts were recorded for this clonotype. The rearrangement joins TRBV6-5 to TRBJ2-7, with D unclear. Germline loops: CDR1 MNHEY, CDR2 SVGAGI. There are 13 residues in the CDR3. V lost 7 bases, J lost 3 bases, and 13 bases lay in between. CDR3 protein: CASTLGVGYEQYF. The CDR3 coding sequence is TGTGCCAGCACCCTTGGTGTAGGCTACGAGCAGTACTTC.

CDR3 residues: CSASRTPSPTDTQYF. CDR3 DNA: TGCAGTGCTAGTCGGACACCCTCCCCCACAGATACGCAGTATTTT. V gene TRBV20-1 combines with J gene TRBJ2-3, with a weak D call TRBD1 (5 bases). The V and J ends lost 3 bases and 2 bases respectively, with 15 bases between them. CDR3 length equals 15 residues. Germline lookup yields CDR1 DFQATT and CDR2 SNEGSKA (reference sequence).

This chain uses TRBV29-1 with TRBJ2-7; D may be TRBD2 (6 bases). There are 14 residues in the CDR3. V lost 6 bases and J lost 2, with 17 bases in between. Germline V gene sequence: CDR1 SQVTM, CDR2 ANQGSEA. CDR3 in DNA: TGCAGCGTCCTACCGGGACTGTATACCTACGAGCAGTACTTC. This sequence encodes CSVLPGLYTYEQYF.

A word on this clonotype: A much larger clone is a single base away; this may be a read error. The genes are TRBV7-2 and TRBJ1-2, with D unresolved. V lost 2 bases and J lost 3, with 4 bases in between. The germline V gene has CDR1 SGHTA and CDR2 FQGNSA. The CDR3 extends over 12 amino acids. CDR3 sequence: CASSLQHYGYTF. The CDR3 DNA reads as TGTGCCAGCAGCTTACAGCACTATGGCTACACCTTC.

J is TRBJ2-5 and V is TRBV20-1; TRBD1 matches at 7 bases. The CDR3 extends over 17 amino acids. With V trimmed by 1 base and J by 11 bases, 22 bases remained unmatched. From germline, CDR1 is DFQATT and CDR2 SNEGSKA (reference sequence). CDR3 region: CSARVLRQGGSYNEQYF. CDR3 sequence (DNA): TGCAGTGCTAGAGTACTACGACAGGGTGGTTCCTACAATGAGCAGTACTTC.

This clonotype was seen repeatedly, ten times or more. This rearrangement joins TRBV13 to TRBJ2-3, with 8 positions matching TRBD1. This CDR3 region has 15 residues. Per the germline V gene, CDR1 is PRHDT and CDR2 is FYEKMQ (reference sequence). V lost 3 bases to trimming and J lost 0 bases; unmatched junction nucleotides: 2. The CDR3 region has the DNA TGTGCCAGCAGCTTGTGGGACAGGAGCACAGATACGCAGTATTTT. It yields the protein CASSLWDRSTDTQYF.

In this sample, this clonotype turned up a few times. The chain couples TRBV29-1 to TRBJ1-2, with TRBD1 matching 9 bases. The CDR3 is 13 residues long. Germline-derived CDR1 and CDR2 are SQVTM and ANQGSEA. J lost 7 bases, V lost 7 bases, and 10 bases had no gene match. CDR3 nucleotide sequence: TGCAGCGGGGGGGACAGGGTAATTGGTGGCTACACCTTC. It specifies CSGGDRVIGGYTF.

The rearrangement uses TRBV6-1 and TRBJ2-1; the D gene is possibly TRBD2 (6 bases). The germline gives CDR1 MNHNS, CDR2 SASEGT. CDR3 length equals 15 residues. Between the trimmed V and J ends, which lost 1 base and 4 bases, there was a span of 11 bases. CDR3 sequence reads: CASSEDLATYNEQFF. CDR3 sequence (DNA): TGTGCCAGCAGTGAAGATCTAGCGACTTACAATGAGCAGTTCTTC.

This chain uses TRBV6-1 with TRBJ1-2, with 12 bases aligning to TRBD1. The CDR3 covers 18 residues. Germline V gene data show CDR1 as MNHNS and CDR2 as SASEGT. V lost 1 base and J lost 5; bases outside the gene matches: 11. CDR3 DNA sequence: TGTGCCAGCAGTGAAGACCGGGACAGGGGGCGGCTACGATATGGCTACACCTTC. Residues: CASSEDRDRGRLRYGYTF.

The chain couples TRBV7-9 to TRBJ2-1; 8 nucleotides line up with TRBD2. Germline CDR1 reads SEHNR; CDR2 reads FQNEAQ (reference sequence). The CDR3 is made up of 15 amino acids. J gave up 5 bases and V 5 bases, and 8 bases lay outside the gene matches. The CDR3 protein is CASSRWGTSDNEQFF. For the CDR3, the DNA is TGTGCCAGCAGCCGGTGGGGGACTAGTGACAATGAGCAGTTCTTC.

A single count supports this clonotype. The chain carries TRBV6-1 and TRBJ2-3; the D call may be TRBD1 or TRBD2 (6 bases each). This CDR3 region has 16 residues. Deletions cut 6 bases from V and 0 bases from J, with 16 bases between. Germline loops: CDR1 MNHNS, CDR2 SASEGT. The chain's CDR3 is CASSPGAPASTDTQYF. In DNA, the CDR3 is TGTGCCAGCAGCCCGGGGGCGCCGGCTAGCACAGATACGCAGTATTTT.

This chain connects TRBV10-3 to TRBJ2-7; 11 nucleotides line up with TRBD2. There are 14 residues in the CDR3. Trimming took 5 bases from V and 7 from J; bases not matched to a gene: 7. In germline, CDR1 is ENHRY, CDR2 SYGVKD. The CDR3 DNA follows: TGTGCCATCAGTCGACTAGCGGGGAACAATGAGCAGTACTTC. It yields the protein CAISRLAGNNEQYF.

This clonotype was seen ten or more times. The genes are TRBV10-3 and TRBJ2-5, with D perhaps matching TRBD1 (6 bases). Germline V gene lookup returns CDR1 ENHRY and CDR2 SYGVKD. V gave up 0 bases and J gave up 5 bases, with 10 bases separating them. CDR3 length equals 14 residues. The CDR3, as DNA: TGTGCCATCAGTGAGTCAACAGGGTCCGAGACCCAGTACTTC. Amino acids: CAISESTGSETQYF.

This chain uses TRBV7-9 with TRBJ1-2; 8 bases fit TRBD1. Looked up from germline, CDR1 is SEHNR and CDR2 is FQNEAQ (reference sequence). V was pared by 8 bases and J by 7 bases, with 9 bases of the junction left unmatched. This CDR3 is 13 amino acids long. The CDR3 here is CASQPDRGGGYTF. The CDR3 nucleotides are TGTGCCAGCCAGCCCGACAGGGGAGGTGGCTACACCTTC.

This clonotype was observed a handful of times. This chain links TRBV18 with TRBJ2-7, with 7 bases aligning to TRBD2. Germline assignment: CDR1 KGHSH and CDR2 LQKENI. Unmatched junction bases numbered 14, after V lost 2 bases and J lost 7 bases. This CDR3 region has 16 residues. CDR3 nucleotides: TGTGCCAGCTCACCAGGGAGCGGGGTAACCAGCCTGGAGCAGTACTTC. Residues: CASSPGSGVTSLEQYF.

The chain has TRBV5-6 and TRBJ1-1; D call uncertain. Trimming removed 6 bases at V and 0 bases at J, with 15 bases between. Germline V CDR1 and CDR2: SGHDT, YYEEEE. The CDR3 covers 15 residues. DNA of the CDR3: TGTGCCAGCAACCCACGGTGGGATGTGAACACTGAAGCTTTCTTT. Protein sequence: CASNPRWDVNTEAFF. The complete variable domain, with remaining parts taken from reference TRBV5-6 and TRBJ1-1, reads DAGVTQSPTHLIKTRGQQVTLRCSPKSGHDTVSWYQQALGQGPQFIFQYYEEEERQRGNFPDRFSGHQFPNYSSELNVNALLLGDSALYLCASNPRWDVNTEAFFGQGTRLTVV.

The rearrangement uses TRBV7-3 and TRBJ2-3, with D unclear. Per the germline V gene, CDR1 is SGHTA and CDR2 is FQGTGA. The V gene lost 3 bases and the J gene lost 1 base, with 11 bases spanning the gap. The CDR3 sequence is 15 residues long. This CDR3 is CASSLNGRGTDTQYF. The CDR3 DNA reads as TGTGCCAGCAGCTTGAACGGTCGGGGCACAGATACGCAGTATTTT.

The chain joins TRBV5-1 to TRBJ2-5; no definite D call. The V gene lost 0 bases and the J gene lost 4 bases, with 16 bases spanning the gap. The CDR3 length is 16 residues. Looked up from germline, CDR1 is SGHRS and CDR2 is YFSETQ. The CDR3 nucleotides read TGCGCCAGCAGCTTGGTACCAGGCGCCTTGGTAGAGACCCAGTACTTC. It yields the protein CASSLVPGALVETQYF.

V gene TRBV10-3 combines with J gene TRBJ2-1; maybe TRBD1 (6 bases). Germline lookup yields CDR1 ENHRY and CDR2 SYGVKD. The CDR3 is made up of 13 amino acids. Trimming took off 4 bases at V and 9 bases at J, with 13 bases between the two ends. The CDR3 nucleotides read TGTGCCATCAGTGGAGAACAGGGCAGTGAGCAGTTCTTC. Translating it yields CAISGEQGSEQFF.

V is TRBV3-1 and J is TRBJ2-1; 9 nucleotides align to TRBD2. CDR3 length equals 19 residues. From germline, CDR1 is LGHDT and CDR2 YNNKEL (reference sequence). Unmatched junction bases numbered 15, after V lost 1 base and J lost 5 bases. The CDR3 sequence is CASSQGFGVRLAENNEQFF. The CDR3 coding sequence is TGTGCCAGCAGCCAAGGGTTCGGTGTTAGACTAGCGGAAAACAATGAGCAGTTCTTC.

This clonotype was observed a handful of times. This chain joins TRBV20-1 and TRBJ2-2; 9 nucleotides agree with TRBD2. This CDR3 is 15 amino acids long. The V segment lost 6 bases and the J segment 6 bases; nucleotides outside the gene matches: 11. The germline CDR1 and CDR2 sequences are DFQATT and SNEGSKA (reference sequence). DNA for the CDR3: TGCAGTGCCCCTAGCCGGCTAGCGGGATCCGGGGAGCTGTTTTTT. Amino acids: CSAPSRLAGSGELFF.

This clonotype was seen many times. V and J are TRBV7-2 and TRBJ2-1, with 7 positions matching TRBD2. V was pared by 5 bases and J by 0 bases, with 4 bases of the junction left unmatched. CDR1 SGHTA and CDR2 FQGNSA come from the germline V gene. CDR3 length equals 15 residues. The CDR3 bases are TGTGCCAGCAGCCCCAGCGGGGCCTCCTACAATGAGCAGTTCTTC. This translates into CASSPSGASYNEQFF.

The rearrangement joins TRBV20-1 to TRBJ1-2; D gene uncertain. V lost 5 bases and J lost 5, with 12 bases in between. The CDR3 consists of 12 residues. CDR1 and CDR2 from the germline V gene are DFQATT and SNEGSKA (reference sequence). CDR3 nucleotide sequence: TGCAGTGCTCCTTCTCCCCGGTATGGCTACACCTTC. As protein: CSAPSPRYGYTF.

The J gene is TRBJ1-4, the V gene TRBV18; D possibly corresponds to TRBD1 (6 bases). V lost 5 bases and J lost 6, with 10 bases in between. Germline V gene sequence: CDR1 KGHSH, CDR2 LQKENI. The CDR3 has 13 residues. Written as DNA, the CDR3 is TGTGCCAGCTCATCCCGACAGGATGAAAAACTGTTTTTT. This gives the protein CASSSRQDEKLFF.

The chain has TRBV10-3 and TRBJ1-5; D unclear. Per the germline V gene, CDR1 is ENHRY and CDR2 is SYGVKD. Trimming removed 0 bases from V and 3 bases from J, with 9 bases in between. The CDR3 spans 15 residues. The CDR3 loop is CAISESGRDNQPQHF. Written as DNA, the CDR3 is TGTGCCATCAGTGAGTCGGGGAGGGACAATCAGCCCCAGCATTTT.